This TCR beta chain was sequenced during a study of PD-1 and CTLA-4 blockade in melanoma. This CDR3 has 15 residues. Trimming removed 3 bases at V and 0 bases at J, with 8 bases between. Per germline, CDR1 LNHDA and CDR2 SQIVND (reference sequence). The table came from immunoSEQ multiplex PCR; TCRdb's copy has only in-frame clones and leaves some out. This table has about 28,000 clones, around 90% appearing once. The V call is TRBV19, the J call TRBJ1-4; the D gene is possibly TRBD1 (5 bases). Here the sequenced sample was CD8+ T cells from peripheral blood, taken from a patient given anti-PD-1 treatment. The TCR sequence derives from a human donor with melanoma. CDR3 nucleotide sequence: TGTGCCAGTAGTATCAAAGGGGCAACTAATGAAAAACTGTTTTTT. Translating gives CASSIKGATNEKLFF.